This T cell receptor beta chain was sequenced for a study of OX40 agonist ivuxolimab in advanced cancers. About the research overall: Patients assigned to dose escalation were diagnosed with hepatocellular carcinoma, melanoma, renal cell or head and neck cancer. Allowance was made for prior anti-PD-1, anti-PD-L1 or anti-CTLA-4 therapy, and 40% to 45% had some. Overall study findings and caveats: At 0.1 to 3.0 mg/kg, clonal expansion of CD4+ and CD8+ blood T cells had occurred by week 6.

CDR3 length: 16 amino acids. Germline V CDR1 and CDR2: SQVTM, ANQGSEA. The V segment lost 5 bases and the J segment 4 bases; nucleotides outside the gene matches: 13. Repertoires were generated with immunoSEQ multiplex PCR, while TCRdb's copy carries only in-frame clones and drops some. The sample lists some 66,000 clones, 80% to 85% occurring once. Points on this clone: Antigen unknown.

The material was CD4+ or CD8+ T cells sorted from blood, obtained in a trial of the OX40 agonist ivuxolimab. This sequence joins TRBV29-1 and TRBJ2-1; 8 positions match TRBD2. The clonotype comes from an adult with an advanced solid tumor such as melanoma, head and neck, liver or kidney cancer. The DNA of the CDR3 is TGCAGCGTTCCCGCCGGGTTAGCGGGACGGTACAATGAGCAGTTCTTC. Protein: CSVPAGLAGRYNEQFF.